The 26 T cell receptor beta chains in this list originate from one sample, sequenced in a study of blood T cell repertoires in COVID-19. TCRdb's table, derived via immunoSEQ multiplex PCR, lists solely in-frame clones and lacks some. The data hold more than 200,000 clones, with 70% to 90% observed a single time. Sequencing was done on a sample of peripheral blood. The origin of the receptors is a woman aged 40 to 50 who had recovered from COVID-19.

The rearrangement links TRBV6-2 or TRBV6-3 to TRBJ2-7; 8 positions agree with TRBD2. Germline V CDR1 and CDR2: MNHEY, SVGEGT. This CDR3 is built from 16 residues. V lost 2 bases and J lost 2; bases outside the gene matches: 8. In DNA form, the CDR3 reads TGTGCCAGCAGTTACGGGGCTAGCGGGCTACCCTACGAGCAGTACTTC. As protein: CASSYGASGLPYEQYF.

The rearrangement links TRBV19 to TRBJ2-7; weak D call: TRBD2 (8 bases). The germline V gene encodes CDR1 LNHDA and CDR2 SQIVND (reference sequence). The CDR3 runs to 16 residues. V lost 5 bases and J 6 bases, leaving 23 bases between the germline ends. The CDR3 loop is CASSPLSGLGGGEQYF. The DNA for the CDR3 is TGTGCCAGTAGTCCCCTGTCGGGACTAGGGGGCGGCGAGCAGTACTTC.

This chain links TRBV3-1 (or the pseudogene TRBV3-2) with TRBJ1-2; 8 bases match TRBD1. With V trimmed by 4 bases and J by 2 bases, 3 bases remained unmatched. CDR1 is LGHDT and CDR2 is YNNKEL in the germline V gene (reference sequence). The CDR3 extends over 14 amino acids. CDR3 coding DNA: TGTGCCAGCAGCCCGCGGGACAGGAACTATGGCTACACCTTC. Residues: CASSPRDRNYGYTF.

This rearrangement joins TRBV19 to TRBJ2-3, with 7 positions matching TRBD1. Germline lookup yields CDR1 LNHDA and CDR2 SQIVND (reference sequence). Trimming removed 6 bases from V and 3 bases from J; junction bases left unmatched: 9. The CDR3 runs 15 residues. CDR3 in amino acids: CASSQTGKSTDTQYF. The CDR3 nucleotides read TGTGCCAGTAGCCAGACAGGGAAAAGTACAGATACGCAGTATTTT.

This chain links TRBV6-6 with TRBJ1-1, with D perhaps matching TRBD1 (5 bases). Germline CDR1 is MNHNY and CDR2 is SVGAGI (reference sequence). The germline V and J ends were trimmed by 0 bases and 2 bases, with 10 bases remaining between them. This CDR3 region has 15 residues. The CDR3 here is CASSYSWGDNTEAFF. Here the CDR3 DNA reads TGTGCCAGCAGTTACTCGTGGGGGGATAACACTGAAGCTTTCTTT.

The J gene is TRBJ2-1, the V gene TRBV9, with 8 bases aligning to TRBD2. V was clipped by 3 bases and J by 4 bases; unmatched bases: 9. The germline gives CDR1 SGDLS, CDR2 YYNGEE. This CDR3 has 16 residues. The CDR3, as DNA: TGTGCCAGCAGCGCCTCACTAGCGGTTAATTACAATGAGCAGTTCTTC. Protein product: CASSASLAVNYNEQFF. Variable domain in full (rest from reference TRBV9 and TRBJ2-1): DSGVTQTPKHLITATGQRVTLRCSPRSGDLSVYWYQQSLDQGLQFLIQYYNGEERAKGNILERFSAQQFPDLHSELNLSSLELGDSALYFCASSASLAVNYNEQFFGPGTRLTVL.

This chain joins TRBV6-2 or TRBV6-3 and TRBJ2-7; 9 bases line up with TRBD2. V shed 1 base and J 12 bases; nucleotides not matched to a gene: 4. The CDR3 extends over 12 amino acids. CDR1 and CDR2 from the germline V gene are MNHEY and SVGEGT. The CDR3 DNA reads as TGTGCCAGCAGTTACTTAGCGGGAGTTGCGTACTTC. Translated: CASSYLAGVAYF.

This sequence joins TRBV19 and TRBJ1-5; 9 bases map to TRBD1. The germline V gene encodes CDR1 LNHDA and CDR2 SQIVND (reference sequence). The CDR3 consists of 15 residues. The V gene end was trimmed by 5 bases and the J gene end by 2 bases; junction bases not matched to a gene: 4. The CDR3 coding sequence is TGTGCCAGTAGTGGGGACAGGGTAGGCAATCAGCCCCAGCATTTT. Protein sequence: CASSGDRVGNQPQHF.

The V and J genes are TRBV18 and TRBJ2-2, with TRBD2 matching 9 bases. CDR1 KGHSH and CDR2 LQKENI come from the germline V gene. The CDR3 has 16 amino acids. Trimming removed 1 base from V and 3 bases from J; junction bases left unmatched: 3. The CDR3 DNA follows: TGTGCCAGCTCACCACTTCGCGGGAGGGACACCGGGGAGCTGTTTTTT. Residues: CASSPLRGRDTGELFF.

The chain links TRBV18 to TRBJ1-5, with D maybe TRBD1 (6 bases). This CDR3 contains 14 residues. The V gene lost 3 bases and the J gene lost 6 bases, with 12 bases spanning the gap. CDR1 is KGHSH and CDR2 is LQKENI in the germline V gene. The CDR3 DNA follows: TGTGCCAGCTCACCCGCCCAGGGGAGTCAGCCCCAGCATTTT. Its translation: CASSPAQGSQPQHF. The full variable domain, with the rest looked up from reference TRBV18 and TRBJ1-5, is NAGVMQNPRHLVRRRGQEARLRCSPMKGHSHVYWYRQLPEEGLKFMVYLQKENIIDESGMPKERFSAEFPKEGPSILRIQQVVRGDSAAYFCASSPAQGSQPQHFGDGTRLSIL.

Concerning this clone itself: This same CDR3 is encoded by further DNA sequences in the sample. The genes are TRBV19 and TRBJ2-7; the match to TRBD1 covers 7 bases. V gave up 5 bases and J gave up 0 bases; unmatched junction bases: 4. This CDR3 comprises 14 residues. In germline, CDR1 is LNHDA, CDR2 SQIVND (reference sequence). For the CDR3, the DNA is TGTGCCAGTAGTTCCCGGGACAGCTCCTACGAGCAGTACTTC. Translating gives CASSSRDSSYEQYF.

CDR3 nucleotides: TGTGCCAGTAGTATTGTATCCGGGACAGGGCACAATGAGCAGTTCTTC. Encoded protein: CASSIVSGTGHNEQFF. The V gene is TRBV19, the J gene TRBJ2-1, with 9 bases identical to TRBD1. Germline V gives CDR1 LNHDA, CDR2 SQIVND (reference sequence). Unmatched junction bases numbered 8, after V lost 3 bases and J lost 5 bases. The CDR3 has 16 amino acids.

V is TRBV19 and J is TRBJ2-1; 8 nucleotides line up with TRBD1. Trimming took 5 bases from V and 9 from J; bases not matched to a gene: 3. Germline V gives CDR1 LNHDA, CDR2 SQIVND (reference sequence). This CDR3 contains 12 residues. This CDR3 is CASSQGASEQFF. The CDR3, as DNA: TGTGCCAGTAGTCAGGGGGCCAGTGAGCAGTTCTTC.

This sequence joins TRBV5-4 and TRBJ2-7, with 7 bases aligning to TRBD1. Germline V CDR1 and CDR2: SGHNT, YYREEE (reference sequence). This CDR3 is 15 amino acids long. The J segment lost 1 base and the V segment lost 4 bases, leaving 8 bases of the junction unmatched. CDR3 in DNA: TGTGCCAGCAGCGTGGGGGACAGTGCGTCCTACGAGCAGTACTTC. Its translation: CASSVGDSASYEQYF.

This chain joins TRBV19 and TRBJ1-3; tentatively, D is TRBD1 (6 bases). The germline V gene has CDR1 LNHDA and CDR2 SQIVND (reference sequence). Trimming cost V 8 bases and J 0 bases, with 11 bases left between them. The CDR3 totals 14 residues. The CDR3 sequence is CASQGTSSGNTIYF. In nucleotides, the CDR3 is TGTGCCAGTCAGGGGACAAGCTCTGGAAACACCATATATTTT.

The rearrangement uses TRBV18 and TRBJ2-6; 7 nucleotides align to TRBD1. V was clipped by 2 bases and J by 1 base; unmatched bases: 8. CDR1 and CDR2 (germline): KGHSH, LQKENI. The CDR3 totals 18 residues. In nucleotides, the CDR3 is TGTGCCAGCTCACCAAGGGGAAGGGGGCCGTCTGGGGCCAACGTCCTGACTTTC. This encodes CASSPRGRGPSGANVLTF.

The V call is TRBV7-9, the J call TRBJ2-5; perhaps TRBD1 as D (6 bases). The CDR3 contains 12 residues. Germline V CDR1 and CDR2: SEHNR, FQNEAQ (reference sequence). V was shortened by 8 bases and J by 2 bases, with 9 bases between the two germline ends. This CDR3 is CASGGPQETQYF. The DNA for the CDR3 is TGTGCCAGCGGGGGCCCACAAGAGACCCAGTACTTC.

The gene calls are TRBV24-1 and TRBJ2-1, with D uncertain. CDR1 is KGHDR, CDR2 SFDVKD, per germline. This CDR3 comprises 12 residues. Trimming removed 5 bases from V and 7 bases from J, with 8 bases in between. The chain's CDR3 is CATSAVPNEQFF. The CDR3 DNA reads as TGTGCCACCAGTGCTGTCCCGAATGAGCAGTTCTTC.

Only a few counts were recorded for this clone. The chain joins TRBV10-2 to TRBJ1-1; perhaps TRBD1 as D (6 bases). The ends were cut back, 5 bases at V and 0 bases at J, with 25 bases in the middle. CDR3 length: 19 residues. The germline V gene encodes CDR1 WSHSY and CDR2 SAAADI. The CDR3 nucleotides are TGCGCCAGCAGTCTGGGGGCCTCCGACTTTCTACACATGAACACTGAAGCTTTCTTT. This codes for CASSLGASDFLHMNTEAFF.

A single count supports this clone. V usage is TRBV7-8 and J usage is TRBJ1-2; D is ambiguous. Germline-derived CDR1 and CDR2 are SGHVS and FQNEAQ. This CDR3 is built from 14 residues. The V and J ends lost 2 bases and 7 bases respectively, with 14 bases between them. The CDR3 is CASSLLEAKGGYTF. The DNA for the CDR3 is TGTGCCAGCAGCTTATTGGAGGCAAAGGGTGGCTACACCTTC.

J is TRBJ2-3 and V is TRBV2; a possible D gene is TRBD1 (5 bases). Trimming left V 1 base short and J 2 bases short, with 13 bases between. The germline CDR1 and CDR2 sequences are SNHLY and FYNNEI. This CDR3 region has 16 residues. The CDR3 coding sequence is TGTGCCAGCAGTGAAGGGCCAGGGATGGTCACAGATACGCAGTATTTT. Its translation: CASSEGPGMVTDTQYF.

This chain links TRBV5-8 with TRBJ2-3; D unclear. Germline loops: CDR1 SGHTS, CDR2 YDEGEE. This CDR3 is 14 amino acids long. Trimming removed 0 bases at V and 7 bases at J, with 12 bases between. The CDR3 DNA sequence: TGTGCCAGCAGCTTGGAACGACTCACGCATACGCAGTATTTT. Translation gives CASSLERLTHTQYF.

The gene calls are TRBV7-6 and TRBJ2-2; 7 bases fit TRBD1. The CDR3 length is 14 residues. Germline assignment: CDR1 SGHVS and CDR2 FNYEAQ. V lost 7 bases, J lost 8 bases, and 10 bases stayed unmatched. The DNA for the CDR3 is TGTGCCAGCAAGACCGGGACAGTTACGGGGGAGCTGTTTTTT. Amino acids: CASKTGTVTGELFF.

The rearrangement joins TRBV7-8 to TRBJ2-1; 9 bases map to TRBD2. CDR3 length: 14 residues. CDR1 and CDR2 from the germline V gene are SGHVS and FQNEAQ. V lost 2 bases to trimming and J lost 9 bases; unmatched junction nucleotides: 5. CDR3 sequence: CASSLPLAGSEQFF. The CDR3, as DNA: TGTGCCAGCAGCTTACCACTAGCGGGTAGTGAGCAGTTCTTC.

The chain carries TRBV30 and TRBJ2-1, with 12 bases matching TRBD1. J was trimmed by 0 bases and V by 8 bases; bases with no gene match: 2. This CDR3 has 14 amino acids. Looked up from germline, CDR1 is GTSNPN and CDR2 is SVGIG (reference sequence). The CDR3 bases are TGTGCCGGGACAGGGGGCCTCTCCTACAATGAGCAGTTCTTC. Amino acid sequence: CAGTGGLSYNEQFF.

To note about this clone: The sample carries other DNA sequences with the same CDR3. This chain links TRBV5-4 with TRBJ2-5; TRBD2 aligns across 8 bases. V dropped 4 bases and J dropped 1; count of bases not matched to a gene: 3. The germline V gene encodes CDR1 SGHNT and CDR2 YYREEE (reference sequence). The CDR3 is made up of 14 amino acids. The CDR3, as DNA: TGTGCCAGCAGCCCGGGGGGGGTCCAAGAGACCCAGTACTTC. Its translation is CASSPGGVQETQYF. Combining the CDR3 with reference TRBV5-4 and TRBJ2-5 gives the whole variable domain ETGVTQSPTHLIKTRGQQVTLRCSSQSGHNTVSWYQQALGQGPQFIFQYYREEENGRGNFPPRFSGLQFPNYSSELNVNALELDDSALYLCASSPGGVQETQYFGPGTRLLVL.